Sequencing of this T cell receptor (beta chain) was carried out in a study of CD8 T cells in Susac syndrome. The CDR3 covers 16 residues. Germline CDR1 reads MNHNS; CDR2 reads SASEGT. V lost 2 bases to trimming and J lost 7 bases, with 18 bases between them. Roughly 0.45 to 1 ug RNA was reverse transcribed with random hexamers. Multiplex PCR with immunoSEQ amplified the TCR beta CDR3 across 54 Vbeta and 13 Jbeta. TCRdb analysed the immunoSEQ multiplex PCR reads with MiXCR anew, one entry per CDR3 protein. The sample includes about 190,000 distinct CDR3 sequences, just under 95% of them seen just once.

This clonotype was obtained from a human donor with Susac syndrome. The sample consisted of CD8+ T cells from PBMCs. This chain connects TRBV6-1 to TRBJ2-1; weak D call: TRBD2 (5 bases). This CDR3 is CASSEFGELGGNEQFF. CDR3 DNA: TGTGCCAGCAGTGAATTCGGGGAATTAGGCGGAAATGAGCAGTTCTTC.